This T cell receptor beta chain originates from a study of blood T cell repertoires in COVID-19. Overall study: Samples representing acute and convalescent COVID-19 were sourced from the United States, Italy and Spain. PBMCs, B-cell-depleted T cells, or T cells provided the cDNA or gDNA that made up the material.

Authors' methods: Using reference gene primer amplification, nucleated cell counts were estimated. TCRdb's copy holds only in-frame clones and misses some; the assay was immunoSEQ multiplex PCR. V and J calls and clone size follow that table, whereas D and trimming were derived from the DNA. The sample yields some 390,000 clones, around 87% seen once. V shed 5 bases, J shed 6 bases, and the junction held 10 bases outside the gene matches. Germline assignment: CDR1 ENHRY and CDR2 SYGVKD. The CDR3 runs to 15 residues. This clonotype was obtained from a human donor in a cohort sampled during active COVID-19. The V and J genes are TRBV10-3 and TRBJ1-1, with 9 bases aligning to TRBD1. The specimen sequenced was peripheral blood. CDR3 coding DNA: TGTGCCATCAGTCCACAGGGGGCTGGGGCCTCTGAAGCTTTCTTT. Its protein is CAISPQGAGASEAFF.